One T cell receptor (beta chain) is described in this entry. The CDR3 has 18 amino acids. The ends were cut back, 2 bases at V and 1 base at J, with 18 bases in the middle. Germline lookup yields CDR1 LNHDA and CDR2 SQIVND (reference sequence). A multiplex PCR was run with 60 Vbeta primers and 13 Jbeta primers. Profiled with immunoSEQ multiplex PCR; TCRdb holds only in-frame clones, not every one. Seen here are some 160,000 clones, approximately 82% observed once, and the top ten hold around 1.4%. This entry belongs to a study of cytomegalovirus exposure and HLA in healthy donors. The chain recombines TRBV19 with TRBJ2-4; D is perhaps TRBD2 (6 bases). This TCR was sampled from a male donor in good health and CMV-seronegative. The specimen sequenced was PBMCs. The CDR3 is CASSIPWARGLAKNIQYF. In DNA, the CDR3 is TGTGCCAGTAGTATACCCTGGGCGCGGGGTTTGGCCAAAAACATTCAGTACTTC.